One sample yielded the 27 T cell receptor beta chains listed below, sequenced in a study of a mutant IDH1 vaccine in newly diagnosed glioma (TCRdb year 2021). The time point label, as the study defines it: week 5, during vaccination. Every vaccine dose consisted of 300 ug of a 20-mer mutant IDH1 peptide in Montanide, administered subcutaneously together with topical imiquimod. These receptors are not linked to any known antigen. Libraries were prepared through the immunoSEQ multiplex PCR assay. TCRdb limited this immuneACCESS table to in-frame rearrangements with V and J called. A share of clones is missing; checked studies link under half to unresolved V genes, and the rest is unexplained. The sample table shows over 45,000 clones, and about 81% are seen once. The top ten clonotypes cover about 3.4% of the sample. This sample comprised PBMCs, obtained from a glioma patient whose treatment included an IDH1 peptide vaccine. The source is a man aged 25-40 years with glioma.

V gene TRBV5-1 combines with J gene TRBJ2-2; no reliable D call. This CDR3 has 20 amino acids. Germline assignment: CDR1 SGHRS and CDR2 YFSETQ. V was trimmed by 2 bases and J by 3 bases, leaving 26 bases between them. The CDR3 DNA is TGCGCCAGCAGCTTCACCATCTCTGGGAAGCCGAAAGTGCACACCGGGGAGCTGTTTTTT. This sequence encodes CASSFTISGKPKVHTGELFF.

In its sample, this clone was seen once. The chain combines TRBV27 with TRBJ2-5; 8 bases align to TRBD1. Germline V gene data show CDR1 as MNHEY and CDR2 as SMNVEV (reference sequence). The CDR3 sequence is 15 residues long. J gave up 2 bases and V 5 bases, and 7 bases lay outside the gene matches. The CDR3 loop reads CASSRGRGRQETQYF. The DNA of the CDR3 is TGTGCCAGCAGTCGGGGCAGGGGGCGGCAAGAGACCCAGTACTTC.

This clone showed up just once. The chain couples TRBV18 to TRBJ2-2; D perhaps matches TRBD1 (6 bases). Per the germline V gene, CDR1 is KGHSH and CDR2 is LQKENI. This CDR3 contains 16 residues. V gave up 4 bases and J gave up 7 bases, with 19 bases separating them. For the CDR3, the DNA is TGTGCCAGCTCACAACAGGGCCTCTTCTTTGGCGGGGAGCTGTTTTTT. This sequence encodes CASSQQGLFFGGELFF.

This sequence joins TRBV18 and TRBJ1-5, with 12 nucleotides matching TRBD1. The CDR3 is made up of 16 amino acids. V gave up 1 base and J gave up 7 bases; unmatched junction bases: 5. Germline CDR1 KGHSH, CDR2 LQKENI. The CDR3 sequence: CASSPRGTGGRQPQHF. CDR3 sequence (DNA): TGTGCCAGCTCACCACGCGGGACAGGGGGCCGGCAGCCCCAGCATTTT.

This chain joins TRBV6-1 and TRBJ1-2; D is uncertain. CDR1 is MNHNS, CDR2 SASEGT, per germline. V lost 1 base to trimming and J lost 0 bases, with 15 bases between them. The CDR3 sequence is 17 residues long. CDR3: CASSEEAESKANYGYTF. In DNA form, the CDR3 reads TGTGCCAGCAGTGAAGAGGCGGAGTCTAAAGCTAACTATGGCTACACCTTC.

The chain couples TRBV6-6 to TRBJ1-6; perhaps TRBD1 as D (5 bases). Trimming removed 2 bases at V and 0 bases at J, with 8 bases between. The CDR3 spans 16 residues. Germline V gene data show CDR1 as MNHNY and CDR2 as SVGAGI (reference sequence). The CDR3 region is CASSYGGSSYNSPLHF. The CDR3 region has the DNA TGTGCCAGCAGTTACGGGGGGAGCTCCTATAATTCACCCCTCCACTTT.

V usage is TRBV6-5 and J usage is TRBJ2-1; TRBD1 or TRBD2 may be the D gene (5 bases each). The germline V gene has CDR1 MNHEY and CDR2 SVGAGI. The CDR3 is 13 residues long. With 4 bases removed from V and 4 bases from J, the gap between germline ends came to 8 bases. The CDR3, as DNA: TGTGCCAGCAGTTCGGGACGGTACAATGAGCAGTTCTTC. This gives the protein CASSSGRYNEQFF.

Details on this clone: Other DNA sequences in this specimen translate into the identical CDR3. The chain links TRBV7-8 to TRBJ1-6, with D perhaps TRBD1 (6 bases). CDR1 is SGHVS and CDR2 is FQNEAQ in the germline V gene. This CDR3 has 18 amino acids. The V end lost 5 bases, the J end lost 7 bases, and 24 bases lay between the germline ends. The CDR3 region is CASSRYRSAGQSNSPLHF. As DNA, the CDR3 is TGTGCCAGCAGCCGATATCGCAGTGCGGGACAATCCAATTCACCCCTCCACTTT.

The chain has TRBV18 and TRBJ1-4, with D perhaps TRBD1 (6 bases). The germline gives CDR1 KGHSH, CDR2 LQKENI. The CDR3 runs to 17 residues. V lost 3 bases, J lost 0 bases, and 14 bases lay in between. This CDR3 is CASSPKGPGATNEKLFF. The CDR3 DNA is TGTGCCAGCTCACCCAAGGGCCCAGGGGCAACTAATGAAAAACTGTTTTTT.

J is TRBJ2-3 and V is TRBV13; possibly TRBD1 or TRBD2 for D (6 bases each). The CDR3 contains 14 residues. Germline V lookup: CDR1 PRHDT, CDR2 FYEKMQ (reference sequence). V was trimmed by 5 bases and J by 5 bases, leaving 14 bases between them. DNA of the CDR3: TGTGCCAGCAGCGGGGGGCCACCACGAGATACGCAGTATTTT. Translation: CASSGGPPRDTQYF.

The chain uses TRBV28 and TRBJ1-5; D is unresolved. The V and J ends lost 1 base and 0 bases respectively, with 19 bases between them. The CDR3 spans 19 residues. Germline V gene sequence: CDR1 MDHEN, CDR2 SYDVKM. In nucleotides, the CDR3 is TGTGCCAGCAGTTTATTCATGGGAGCAGGCCCATATAGCAATCAGCCCCAGCATTTT. It specifies CASSLFMGAGPYSNQPQHF.

This clone has only a few counts. The chain employs TRBV5-1 and TRBJ1-6, with D uncertain. The ends were cut back, 5 bases at V and 7 bases at J, with 10 bases in the middle. Germline assignment: CDR1 SGHRS and CDR2 YFSETQ. This CDR3 region has 13 residues. The CDR3 loop is CASSPDGNSPLHF. CDR3 nucleotides: TGCGCCAGCAGTCCGGACGGGAATTCACCCCTCCACTTT. Based on the CDR3 plus reference TRBV5-1 and TRBJ1-6, the full variable domain is KAGVTQTPRYLIKTRGQQVTLSCSPISGHRSVSWYQQTPGQGLQFLFEYFSETQRNKGNFPGRFSGRQFSNSRSEMNVSTLELGDSALYLCASSPDGNSPLHFGNGTRLTVT.

This chain links TRBV6-5 with TRBJ2-2; tentative D call: TRBD2 (7 bases). The germline gives CDR1 MNHEY, CDR2 SVGAGI. V was shortened by 8 bases and J by 8 bases, with 18 bases between the two germline ends. CDR3 length: 14 residues. The CDR3 nucleotides read TGTGCCAGCGGGGAGGGGGTAAGGGCTGGGGAGCTGTTTTTT. As protein: CASGEGVRAGELFF.

The V gene is TRBV19, the J gene TRBJ1-3; no clear D gene. Germline-derived CDR1 and CDR2 are LNHDA and SQIVND (reference sequence). There are 14 residues in the CDR3. With 10 bases removed from V and 0 bases from J, the gap between germline ends came to 13 bases. CDR3 amino acids: CATQRGDSGNTIYF. In DNA, the CDR3 is TGTGCCACCCAGCGGGGAGACTCTGGAAACACCATATATTTT.

The chain has TRBV29-1 and TRBJ2-4; possibly TRBD1 for D (6 bases). V was shortened by 8 bases and J by 9 bases, with 14 bases between the two germline ends. This CDR3 comprises 11 residues. CDR1 and CDR2 (germline): SQVTM, ANQGSEA. CDR3 sequence: CSPLVGGIQYF. As DNA, the CDR3 is TGCAGCCCCCTCGTAGGGGGCATTCAGTACTTC.

The chain is built from TRBV6-6 and TRBJ2-7; D is undetermined. The CDR3 is 12 amino acids. Germline CDR1 reads MNHNY; CDR2 reads SVGAGI (reference sequence). Trimming stripped 2 bases from V and 4 bases from J, with 6 bases between. CDR3: CASSYRGYEQYF. The CDR3 bases are TGTGCCAGCAGTTACAGAGGATACGAGCAGTACTTC.

This sequence joins TRBV28 and TRBJ1-4; D ambiguous. V dropped 6 bases and J dropped 6 bases, with 20 bases sitting between them. Germline V lookup: CDR1 MDHEN, CDR2 SYDVKM. The CDR3 is made up of 16 amino acids. The CDR3 spells CASSSTRSVVDEKLFF. The CDR3 coding sequence is TGTGCCAGCAGCTCAACCCGATCCGTGGTTGATGAAAAACTGTTTTTT.

The rearrangement uses TRBV5-4 and TRBJ2-5; D remains ambiguous. The J call is uncertain, as TRBJ2-7 better fits the DNA end. The CDR3 totals 14 residues. Germline V gene lookup returns CDR1 SGHNT and CDR2 YYREEE (reference sequence). CDR3: CASSLAGLPYEQYF. CDR3 nucleotides: TGTGCCAGCAGCTTGGCCGGGCTCCCCTACGAGCAGTACTTC.

The chain recombines TRBV6-6 with TRBJ1-1; a possible D gene is TRBD1 (6 bases). The CDR3 spans 15 residues. The ends were cut back, 5 bases at V and 4 bases at J, with 17 bases in the middle. The V gene's germline CDR1 is MNHNY and CDR2 SVGAGI (reference sequence). CDR3 nucleotides: TGTGCCAGCAGTGTTCCGGGGGCGGGGGGCACTGAAGCTTTCTTT. This sequence encodes CASSVPGAGGTEAFF.

The J gene is TRBJ1-1, the V gene TRBV10-2, with 7 bases identical to TRBD1. V was clipped by 6 bases and J by 1 base; unmatched bases: 8. CDR1 is WSHSY, CDR2 SAAADI, per germline. This CDR3 is 15 amino acids long. CDR3 sequence: CASRGRGQENTEAFF. The CDR3 DNA is TGCGCCAGCAGAGGGAGGGGGCAGGAGAACACTGAAGCTTTCTTT.

The V and J genes are TRBV5-4 and TRBJ2-2; D could derive from TRBD1 or TRBD2 (5 bases each). V gave up 2 bases and J gave up 0 bases, with 11 bases separating them. The CDR3 runs to 16 residues. CDR1 is SGHNT, CDR2 YYREEE, per germline (reference sequence). CDR3 sequence: CASSFGQGPNTGELFF. As DNA, the CDR3 is TGTGCCAGCAGCTTTGGTCAGGGACCGAACACCGGGGAGCTGTTTTTT.

This clone has only one observation. The chain carries TRBV7-9 and TRBJ2-5; D is uncertain. This CDR3 has 13 residues. The V and J ends lost 2 bases and 3 bases respectively, with 7 bases between them. The germline gives CDR1 SEHNR, CDR2 FQNEAQ (reference sequence). CDR3 nucleotides: TGTGCCAGCAGCTTAATGGTAAAAGAGACCCAGTACTTC. Its protein product is CASSLMVKETQYF. Full variable domain (remainder filled in from reference TRBV7-9 and TRBJ2-5): DTGVSQNPRHKITKRGQNVTFRCDPISEHNRLYWYRQTLGQGPEFLTYFQNEAQLEKSRLLSDRFSAERPKGSFSTLEIQRTEQGDSAMYLCASSLMVKETQYFGPGTRLLVL.

The chain links TRBV11-2 to TRBJ2-4, with D perhaps matching TRBD1 (5 bases). Germline V gene lookup returns CDR1 SGHAT and CDR2 FQNNGV. CDR3 size: 16 residues. V was cut by 0 bases and J by 3 bases, with 12 bases left in between. The CDR3, as DNA: TGTGCCAGCAGCTTAGACGTCAGGGTGGGCAAAAACATTCAGTACTTC. Amino acids: CASSLDVRVGKNIQYF.

This clone has more than one count but fewer than ten. The chain has TRBV15 and TRBJ2-4; either TRBD1 or TRBD2 may fit D (5 bases each). Germline V gene lookup returns CDR1 LNHNV and CDR2 YYDKDF (reference sequence). V was trimmed by 3 bases and J by 1 base, leaving 13 bases between them. The CDR3 loop spans 16 amino acids. The CDR3 region is CATSRALGVAKNIQYF. CDR3 bases: TGTGCCACCAGCAGGGCCTTGGGGGTGGCCAAAAACATTCAGTACTTC.

The chain is built from TRBV7-9 and TRBJ2-1, with no clear D. This CDR3 contains 16 residues. The V gene's germline CDR1 is SEHNR and CDR2 FQNEAQ (reference sequence). V was shortened by 5 bases and J by 8 bases, with 22 bases between the two germline ends. The DNA for the CDR3 is TGTGCCAGCAGCCTGGACCGAAGCTCTCCTATTGATGAGCAGTTCTTC. Amino acids: CASSLDRSSPIDEQFF.

The chain employs TRBV7-9 and TRBJ1-5; no firm D call. Trimming removed 1 base from V and 2 bases from J, with 0 bases in between. This CDR3 comprises 12 residues. From germline, CDR1 is SEHNR and CDR2 FQNEAQ (reference sequence). CDR3 residues: CASSLGNQPQHF. The CDR3 nucleotides are TGTGCCAGCAGCTTAGGCAATCAGCCCCAGCATTTT.

The chain carries TRBV15 and TRBJ2-5; D ambiguous. CDR1 and CDR2 (germline): LNHNV, YYDKDF (reference sequence). V lost 0 bases and J 1 base, leaving 12 bases between the germline ends. The CDR3 is 16 amino acids. CDR3 DNA sequence: TGTGCCACCAGCAGAGACCCCCCGGGTTTCCAAGAGACCCAGTACTTC. Amino acids: CATSRDPPGFQETQYF. The whole variable domain, remainder taken from reference TRBV15 and TRBJ2-5, is DAMVIQNPRYQVTQFGKPVTLSCSQTLNHNVMYWYQQKSSQAPKLLFHYYDKDFNNEADTPDNFQSRRPNTSFCFLDIRSPGLGDTAMYLCATSRDPPGFQETQYFGPGTRLLVL.